This entry describes one T cell receptor beta chain. The data were taken from a study of blood T cell repertoires in COVID-19. Study-wide context: Samples came from the United States, Italy and Spain, spanning acute and convalescent COVID-19.

The germline gives CDR1 SGHRS, CDR2 YFSETQ. With 2 bases removed from V and 0 bases from J, the gap between germline ends came to 7 bases. The CDR3 consists of 14 residues. Original handling: The assay estimated nucleated cells by amplifying reference gene primers. Sequenced by immunoSEQ multiplex PCR; TCRdb stores in-frame clones only, minus some. Clone size and V and J calls were adopted from that table, with D and trimming inferred from the DNA. The profile covers fewer than 90,000 clones, with 86% appearing a single time and 3.9% taken by the ten largest. This TCR was sampled from a man between 65 and 85 years old with active COVID-19. The rearrangement joins TRBV5-1 to TRBJ2-3; no clear D. The sample consisted of peripheral blood. CDR3 sequence reads: CASSFGASTDTQYF. The CDR3 coding sequence is TGCGCCAGCAGCTTCGGTGCTAGCACAGATACGCAGTATTTT.